This TCR beta chain was found in a study of T cells in Graves' hyperthyroidism and ophthalmopathy (dated by TCRdb to the late 2010s). With respect to the entire study: Peripheral blood was sampled at the time of initial diagnosis, prior to any treatment. After blood sampling, hyperthyroidism patients were treated with methimazole at a starting dose of 30 mg daily, and ophthalmopathy patients were treated with high-dose intravenous methylprednisolone. In addition, the study compared T-cell repertoires in thyroid tissue and in blood from over 5 Graves' hyperthyroidism patients. According to the paper, TCR Vbeta CDR3 sequencing was carried out on 135 peripheral blood samples, which came from about 45 ophthalmopathy, around 74 hyperthyroidism and approximately 17 progressor patients. The 90 or so discovery patients were randomly split 7:3 into training and test sets. Whether ophthalmopathy could be predicted prospectively was tested in an independent validation cohort made up of approximately 19 hyperthyroidism patients plus 17 patients who later progressed to ophthalmopathy. To identify distinguishing TCR V-J signatures, a discovery cohort of 100 patients was used, comprising 43 with Graves' ophthalmopathy and around 57 with stable Graves' hyperthyroidism. Here is what the overall study found, with its caveats: No statistical method was used to fix the sample size in advance, and group allocation was not hidden from the investigators. In validation, progression to ophthalmopathy was predicted by the model with nearly 71% sensitivity and just over 72% specificity, a median of roughly 6 months before onset. Most expanded thyroid clonotypes (frequency above 0.001) were also detected in blood, a finding suggesting that blood repertoires may reflect thyroid immune responses. In cross-validation, a model built on a 13 V-J signature told ophthalmopathy apart from stable hyperthyroidism with over 85% sensitivity and roughly 83% specificity, and in testing the same model reached 80%/75%.

Graves' hyperthyroidism was defined as stable when no progression to ophthalmopathy occurred over 18 months of follow-up. Hyperthyroidism patients were newly diagnosed, with disease duration under 2 months, and aged 18 to 65 years. Any patient with an uncontrolled infection, another autoimmune disease, pregnancy or lactation was excluded. Diagnoses were established on the basis of clinical symptoms, serum thyroxine and TRAb, thyroid ultrasound, and orbital computed tomography. Ficoll-Paque density gradient centrifugation was used to isolate PBMCs from about 9 ml of fresh peripheral blood. Total RNA was extracted using Trizol reagent, and RNA quality was assessed on an Agilent 2100 Bioanalyzer. As regards this clonotype: Its antigen is not yet known. No clone much larger than this one lies a single base away; base qualities are absent.

V sheds 4 bases and J sheds 2 bases, leaving 7 bases between their ends. From a lookup of the germline V gene, CDR1 and CDR2 are SGHTA and FQGTGA. Inclusive of the bounding cysteine and phenylalanine, the CDR3 is 13 residues long. Only the CDR3 region is kept as DNA, spanning 39 bases read in frame from base 1. TCR beta CDR3 regions were amplified from RNA transcripts. A first-round RT-PCR of the TCR CDR3 used the HTBI primer set with the Qiagen OneStep RT-PCR kit. Libraries were constructed in a second round of multiplex PCR, after which size selection and purification were performed. Sequencing of the libraries was done on an Illumina HiSeq2000 using paired-end 100 bp reads. Concerning the study's data processing: SOAPnuke was used to process the raw data, removing reads that contained adapters or uncalled bases, had a mean Phred below 15, or lacked an exact match to the constant primer or identifier. High-quality paired reads were merged using COPE v1.2.5, and each unique nucleotide sequence was defined as a clonotype. MiTCR v1.1 was used to align clonotypes to the IMGT TRBV, TRBD and TRBJ reference segments. The analysis included only V-J combinations with a frequency above 0.0001, which together covered roughly 99% of the repertoires. The TCS score was defined as F50 (clonal expansion) divided by E x V (chaos), with BLOSUM62-based TCRdist calculated between CDR3 peptides within each V-J. Welch's t-statistics and random forest reduced just over 500 V-J features to 13, which were used in a naive Bayes classifier (R e1071). Thyroid-blood repertoire similarity was quantified with the Morisita-Horn index. Through fastp at Q25 and MiXCR, TCRdb rebuilt clones from the public reads, retaining in-frame beta chains. Rows are combined by CDR3 protein, so each entry shows the most common genes and DNA. Clone size and V and J calls follow TCRdb, not the original study. This sample holds nearly 750,000 distinct CDR3 sequences; roughly a third were observed only once. The top ten clones comprise around 30% of the sample.

The chain is assembled from TRBV7-3 and TRBJ2-3, with the identity of the D gene unclear. Sequencing input: blood. The source of this sequence is a woman between 35 and 50 years old with Graves' hyperthyroidism. The CDR3 protein: CASSSLNTDTQYF. Read as DNA, the sequence is TGTGCCAGCAGCTCCTTAAACACAGATACGCAGTATTTT. The CDR3, completed at both ends by the reference TRBV7-3 and TRBJ2-3 genes, gives the full variable domain GAGVSQTPSNKVTEKGKYVELRCDPISGHTALYWYRQSLGQGPEFLIYFQGTGAADDSGLPNDRFFAVRPEGSVSTLKIQRTERGDSAVYLCASSSLNTDTQYFGPGTRLTVL.